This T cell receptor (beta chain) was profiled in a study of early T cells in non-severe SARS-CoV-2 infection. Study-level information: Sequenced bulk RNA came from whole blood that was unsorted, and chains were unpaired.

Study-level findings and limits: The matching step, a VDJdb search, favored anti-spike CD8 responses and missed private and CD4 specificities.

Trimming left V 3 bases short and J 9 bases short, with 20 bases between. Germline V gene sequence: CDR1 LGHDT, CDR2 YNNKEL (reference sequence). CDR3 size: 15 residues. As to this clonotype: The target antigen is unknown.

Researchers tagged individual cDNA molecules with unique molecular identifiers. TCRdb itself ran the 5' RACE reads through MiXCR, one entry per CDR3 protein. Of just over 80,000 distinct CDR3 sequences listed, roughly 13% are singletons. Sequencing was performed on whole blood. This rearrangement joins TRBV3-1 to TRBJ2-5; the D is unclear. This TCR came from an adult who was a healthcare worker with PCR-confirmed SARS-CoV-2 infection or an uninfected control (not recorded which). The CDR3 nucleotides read TGTGCCAGCAGCCAGCCGTCTGGACCCACGGTGGCCCAGTACTTC. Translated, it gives CASSQPSGPTVAQYF.